This TCR beta chain was retrieved from a study of T cell repertoires in cytomegalovirus infection. Overall study context: CMV epitopes used comprised recently identified HLA-C-restricted ones and well-studied HLA-B-restricted ones. Public signatures in TCR beta pointed to CMV infection and matching HLA type.

Findings and limits, study-wide: Clonotypes of TCR beta that were HLA-C-restricted and CMV-specific dominated the ex vivo response.

One entry per CDR3 protein results from TCRdb running MiXCR on the reads. This repertoire shows 900,000 to 950,000 distinct CDR3 sequences, less than 35% found once; its top ten account for over 11%. About this clonotype itself: Its antigen is still unknown.

The sample was cultured CD8+ T cells from PBMCs, taken from culture after CMV antigen stimulation. The clonotype was recovered from a human donor in good health (CMV status not recorded). Some clones in this sample may be carry-over from other donors' samples.

Written as DNA, the CDR3 is TGTGCCAGCGCAGCCACTGAAGCTTTCTTT. Protein: CASAATEAFF. The chain employs TRBV6-1 and TRBJ1-1; D uncertain. Germline CDR1 and CDR2: MNHNS and SASEGT. The CDR3 is 10 residues long. Trimming shortened V by 8 bases and J by 4 bases, and 5 bases separated the two germline ends.